The T cell receptor beta chain described here comes from a study of blood T cell repertoires in COVID-19. Across the whole study: Donors in the United States, Italy and Spain gave samples during acute or convalescent COVID-19. In each case, the material was cDNA or gDNA derived from T cells, B-cell-depleted T cells, or PBMCs.

V was clipped by 7 bases and J by 10 bases; unmatched bases: 12. This CDR3 is built from 15 residues. In germline, CDR1 is SGHDN, CDR2 FVKESK. Authors' data handling: For nucleated cells, counts were estimated from reference gene primer amplification. Sequencing was performed with immunoSEQ multiplex PCR; in TCRdb, only in-frame clones are kept and a portion is missing. V and J calls and clone size come straight from that table; D and trimming were deduced from the DNA. The repertoire includes more than 250,000 clones, approximately 90% of them detected once, and about 3.5% sits in the top ten. The sequence was collected from a man aged 18 to 30 with active or convalescent COVID-19. V usage is TRBV14 and J usage is TRBJ1-6; the match to TRBD1 covers 8 bases. Specimen: peripheral blood. CDR3 DNA sequence: TGTGCCAGCACCTCGACAGGGGCCAGGGGCTCACCCCTCCACTTT. This sequence encodes CASTSTGARGSPLHF.